This is a list of T cell receptor beta chains from one sample in a study of blood T cell repertoires in COVID-19. The protocol was immunoSEQ multiplex PCR, while the TCRdb copy is restricted to in-frame clones and leaves out a portion. This sample has approximately 330,000 clones; roughly 87% occur once, and the top ten carry roughly a tenth. The sample consisted of peripheral blood. The receptors stem from a man aged 30-40 years with COVID-19, enrolled during active disease. Both conserved end residues are part of each CDR3. Fields, in order: J gene, V gene, D gene, clone size, CDR3 DNA, CDR3 protein. The D gene is left open where the match is weak. Size is omitted from some rows. Given values are once, few, many or a class for expanded clones.

j_gene: TRBJ1-1
v_gene: TRBV6-5
d_gene: TRBD1
abundance: -
CDR3nt: TGTGCCAGCAGTTACAGGGGGCTGACTGAAGCTTTCTTT
CDR3aa: CASSYRGLTEAFF

j_gene: TRBJ2-2
v_gene: TRBV14
d_gene: TRBD2
abundance: once
CDR3nt: TGTGCCAGCAGCTCGGGAGGGCCAGGCACCGGGGAGCTGTTTTTT
CDR3aa: CASSSGGPGTGELFF

j_gene: TRBJ2-7
v_gene: TRBV7-2
d_gene: TRBD2
abundance: -
CDR3nt: TGTGCCAGCAGCACAAGCGGGGGGGTTTGGGAGCAGTACTTC
CDR3aa: CASSTSGGVWEQYF

j_gene: TRBJ1-1
v_gene: TRBV4-3
d_gene: -
abundance: -
CDR3nt: TGCGCCAGCAGCCAAGATACCCCGCGCACTGAAGCTTTCTTT
CDR3aa: CASSQDTPRTEAFF

j_gene: TRBJ1-5
v_gene: TRBV5-6
d_gene: -
abundance: -
CDR3nt: TGTGCCAGCAGCTTGGGCGGGGGGCGAGGCAATCAGCCCCAGCATTTT
CDR3aa: CASSLGGGRGNQPQHF

j_gene: TRBJ1-1
v_gene: TRBV21-1
d_gene: -
abundance: -
CDR3nt: TGTGCCAGCAGCGGACTCGCGGAGGGTATTGAAGCTTTCTTT
CDR3aa: CASSGLAEGIEAFF

j_gene: TRBJ1-4
v_gene: TRBV9
d_gene: -
abundance: -
CDR3nt: TGTGCCAGCAGCGTAGGGCAGGTTAATGAAAAACTGTTTTTT
CDR3aa: CASSVGQVNEKLFF

j_gene: TRBJ2-7
v_gene: TRBV5-1
d_gene: -
abundance: -
CDR3nt: TGCGCCAGCAGCTTGGGGGCTATTGACGAGCAGTACTTC
CDR3aa: CASSLGAIDEQYF

j_gene: TRBJ2-7
v_gene: TRBV7-5
d_gene: -
abundance: -
CDR3nt: TGTGCCAGAAGCTCACCCGGGCCCCGATCCGAGCAGGGCGAGCAGTACTTC
CDR3aa: CARSSPGPRSEQGEQYF

j_gene: TRBJ2-1
v_gene: TRBV9
d_gene: -
abundance: -
CDR3nt: TGTGCCAGCAGCGTAGCAGGGGCCGGCAATGAGCAGTTCTTC
CDR3aa: CASSVAGAGNEQFF

j_gene: TRBJ1-1
v_gene: TRBV27
d_gene: -
abundance: -
CDR3nt: TGTGCCAGTATCTATATAGCTTTCTTT
CDR3aa: CASIYIAFF

j_gene: TRBJ2-3
v_gene: TRBV14
d_gene: -
abundance: -
CDR3nt: TGTGCCAGCAGCCAAGTGGGAGGCCGGGCGGATACGCAGTATTTT
CDR3aa: CASSQVGGRADTQYF

j_gene: TRBJ1-2
v_gene: TRBV5-6
d_gene: -
abundance: once
CDR3nt: TGTGCCAGCAGCCCGCCTGGGACTCCCAACTATGGCTACACCTTC
CDR3aa: CASSPPGTPNYGYTF

j_gene: TRBJ2-5
v_gene: TRBV6-4
d_gene: -
abundance: -
CDR3nt: TGTGCCAGCAGGCCCGAACAGGGTTCGACGACCCAGTACTTC
CDR3aa: CASRPEQGSTTQYF